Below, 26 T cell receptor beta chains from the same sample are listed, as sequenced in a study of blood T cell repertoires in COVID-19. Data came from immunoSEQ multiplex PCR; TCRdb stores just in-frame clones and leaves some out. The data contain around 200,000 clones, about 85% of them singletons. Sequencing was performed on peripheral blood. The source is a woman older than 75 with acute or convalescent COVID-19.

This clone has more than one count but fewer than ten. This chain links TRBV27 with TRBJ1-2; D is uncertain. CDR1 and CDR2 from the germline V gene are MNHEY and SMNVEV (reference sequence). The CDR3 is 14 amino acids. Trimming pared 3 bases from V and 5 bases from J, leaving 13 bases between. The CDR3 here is CASSFQAGSYGYTF. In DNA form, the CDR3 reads TGTGCCAGCAGTTTTCAGGCTGGAAGTTATGGCTACACCTTC.

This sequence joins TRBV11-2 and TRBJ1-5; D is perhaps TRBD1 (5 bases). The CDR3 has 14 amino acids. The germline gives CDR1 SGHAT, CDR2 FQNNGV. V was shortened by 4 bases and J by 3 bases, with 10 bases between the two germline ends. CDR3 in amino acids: CASSSRGTNQPQHF. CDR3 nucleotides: TGTGCCAGCAGCTCCCGGGGGACCAATCAGCCCCAGCATTTT. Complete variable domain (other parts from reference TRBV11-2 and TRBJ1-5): EAGVAQSPRYKIIEKRQSVAFWCNPISGHATLYWYQQILGQGPKLLIQFQNNGVVDDSQLPKDRFSAERLKGVDSTLKIQPAKLEDSAVYLCASSSRGTNQPQHFGDGTRLSIL.

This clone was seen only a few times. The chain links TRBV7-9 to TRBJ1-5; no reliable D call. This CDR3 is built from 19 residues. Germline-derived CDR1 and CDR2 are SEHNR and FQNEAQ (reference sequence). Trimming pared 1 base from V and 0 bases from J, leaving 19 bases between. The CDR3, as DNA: TGTGCCAGCAGCTTAGGGACGGGGTGGGGAGACTATAGCAATCAGCCCCAGCATTTT. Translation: CASSLGTGWGDYSNQPQHF.

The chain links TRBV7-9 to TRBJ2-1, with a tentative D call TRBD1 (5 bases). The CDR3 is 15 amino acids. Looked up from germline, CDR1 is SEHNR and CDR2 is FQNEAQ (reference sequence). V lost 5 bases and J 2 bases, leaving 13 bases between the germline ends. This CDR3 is CASSPKGPTYNEQFF. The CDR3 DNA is TGTGCCAGCAGCCCTAAGGGGCCTACCTACAATGAGCAGTTCTTC. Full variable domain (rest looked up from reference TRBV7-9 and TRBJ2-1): DTGVSQNPRHKITKRGQNVTFRCDPISEHNRLYWYRQTLGQGPEFLTYFQNEAQLEKSRLLSDRFSAERPKGSFSTLEIQRTEQGDSAMYLCASSPKGPTYNEQFFGPGTRLTVL.

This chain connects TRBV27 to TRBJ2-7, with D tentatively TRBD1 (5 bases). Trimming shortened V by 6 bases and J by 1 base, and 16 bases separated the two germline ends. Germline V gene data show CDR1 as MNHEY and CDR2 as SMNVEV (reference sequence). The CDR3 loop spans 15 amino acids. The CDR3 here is CASRGTGFSSYEQYF. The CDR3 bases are TGTGCCAGCAGGGGCACAGGTTTTTCGTCCTACGAGCAGTACTTC.

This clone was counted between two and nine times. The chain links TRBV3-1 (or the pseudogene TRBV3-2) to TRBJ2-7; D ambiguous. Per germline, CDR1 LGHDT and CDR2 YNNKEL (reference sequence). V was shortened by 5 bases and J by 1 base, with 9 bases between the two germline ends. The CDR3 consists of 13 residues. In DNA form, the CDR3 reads TGTGCCAGCAGCTCTCCTATGTCCTACGAGCAGTACTTC. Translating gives CASSSPMSYEQYF.

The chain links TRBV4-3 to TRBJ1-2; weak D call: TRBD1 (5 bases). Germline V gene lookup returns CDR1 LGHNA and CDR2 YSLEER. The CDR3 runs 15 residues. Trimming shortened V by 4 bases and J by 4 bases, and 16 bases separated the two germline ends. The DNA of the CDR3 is TGCGCCAGCAGCCGGGCTTTTAGTACAGGCTATGGCTACACCTTC. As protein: CASSRAFSTGYGYTF.

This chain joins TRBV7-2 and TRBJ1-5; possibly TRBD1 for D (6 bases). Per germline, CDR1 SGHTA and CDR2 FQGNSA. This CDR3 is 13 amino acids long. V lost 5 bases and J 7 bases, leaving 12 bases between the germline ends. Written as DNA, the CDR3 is TGTGCCAGCAGCCCCAGGGGAGACCAGCCCCAGCATTTT. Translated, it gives CASSPRGDQPQHF.

Here the CDR3 DNA reads TGTGCTAGTGGTCCCGACTTAGGAGCGAATACGCAGTATTTT. Its translation is CASGPDLGANTQYF. The V and J genes are TRBV12-5 and TRBJ2-3; D gene ambiguous. Germline loops: CDR1 LGHNT, CDR2 FRNRAP. This CDR3 is 14 amino acids long. Trimming took off 5 bases at V and 7 bases at J, with 16 bases between the two ends.

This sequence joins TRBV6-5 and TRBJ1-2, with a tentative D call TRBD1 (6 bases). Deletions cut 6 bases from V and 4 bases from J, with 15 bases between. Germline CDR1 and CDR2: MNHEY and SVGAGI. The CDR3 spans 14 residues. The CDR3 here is CASSPLTGIYGYTF. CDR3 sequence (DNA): TGTGCCAGCAGCCCCTTGACAGGAATCTATGGCTACACCTTC.

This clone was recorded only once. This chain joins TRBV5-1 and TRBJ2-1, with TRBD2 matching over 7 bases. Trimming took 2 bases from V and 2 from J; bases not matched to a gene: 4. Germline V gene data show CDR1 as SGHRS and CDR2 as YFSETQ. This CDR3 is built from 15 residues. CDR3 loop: CASSLAGRAYNEQFF. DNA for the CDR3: TGCGCCAGCAGCTTAGCGGGACGTGCCTACAATGAGCAGTTCTTC.

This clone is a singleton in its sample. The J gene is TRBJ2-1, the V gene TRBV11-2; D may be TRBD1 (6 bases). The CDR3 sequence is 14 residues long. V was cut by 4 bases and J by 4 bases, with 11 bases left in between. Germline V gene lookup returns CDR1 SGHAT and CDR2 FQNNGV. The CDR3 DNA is TGTGCCAGCAGCTCAGGGGTGCTGTACAATGAGCAGTTCTTC. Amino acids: CASSSGVLYNEQFF. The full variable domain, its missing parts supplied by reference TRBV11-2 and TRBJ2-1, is EAGVAQSPRYKIIEKRQSVAFWCNPISGHATLYWYQQILGQGPKLLIQFQNNGVVDDSQLPKDRFSAERLKGVDSTLKIQPAKLEDSAVYLCASSSGVLYNEQFFGPGTRLTVL.

CDR3 sequence reads: CASSITGDFTGANVLTF. The CDR3 DNA sequence: TGTGCCAGCAGCATCACAGGGGATTTCACTGGGGCCAACGTCCTGACTTTC. The rearrangement uses TRBV5-5 and TRBJ2-6, with TRBD1 identical over 7 bases. CDR3 length: 17 amino acids. CDR1 is SGHKS, CDR2 YYEKEE, per germline (reference sequence). Losses at the gene ends were 4 bases for V and 2 bases for J; bases not matched to a gene: 9.

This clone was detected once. The CDR3 spells CASSLQDDQPQHF. The DNA for the CDR3 is TGTGCCAGCAGCCTACAGGACGATCAGCCCCAGCATTTT. The chain uses TRBV7-2 and TRBJ1-5; D is possibly TRBD1 (5 bases). Germline V gene lookup returns CDR1 SGHTA and CDR2 FQGNSA. The CDR3 extends over 13 amino acids. The V end was cut by 5 bases, the J end by 5 bases, with 10 bases between.

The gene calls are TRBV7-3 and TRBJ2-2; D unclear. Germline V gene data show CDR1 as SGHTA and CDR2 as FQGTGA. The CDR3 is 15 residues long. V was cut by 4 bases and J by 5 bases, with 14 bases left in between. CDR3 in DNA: TGTGCCAGCAGCTCCGAACCCTCAGAAACCGGGGAGCTGTTTTTT. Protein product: CASSSEPSETGELFF.

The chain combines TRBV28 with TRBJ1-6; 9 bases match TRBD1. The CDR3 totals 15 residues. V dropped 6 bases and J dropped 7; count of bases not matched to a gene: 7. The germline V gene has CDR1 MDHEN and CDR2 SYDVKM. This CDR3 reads CASRYPGQGNSPLHF. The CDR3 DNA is TGTGCCAGCAGATATCCGGGACAGGGAAATTCACCCCTCCACTTT. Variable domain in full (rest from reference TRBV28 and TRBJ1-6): DVKVTQSSRYLVKRTGEKVFLECVQDMDHENMFWYRQDPGLGLRLIYFSYDVKMKEKGDIPEGYSVSREKKERFSLILESASTNQTSMYLCASRYPGQGNSPLHFGNGTRLTVT.

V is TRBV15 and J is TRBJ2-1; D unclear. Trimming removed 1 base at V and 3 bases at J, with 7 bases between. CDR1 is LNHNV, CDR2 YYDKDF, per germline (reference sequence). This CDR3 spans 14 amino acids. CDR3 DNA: TGTGCCACCAGCAGAGCTAACTTCTACAATGAGCAGTTCTTC. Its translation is CATSRANFYNEQFF.

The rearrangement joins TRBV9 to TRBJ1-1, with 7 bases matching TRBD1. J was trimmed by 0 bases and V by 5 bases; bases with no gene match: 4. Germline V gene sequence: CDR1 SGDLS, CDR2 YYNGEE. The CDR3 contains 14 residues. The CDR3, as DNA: TGTGCCAGCAGATCAGGGGGTTTGAACACTGAAGCTTTCTTT. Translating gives CASRSGGLNTEAFF.

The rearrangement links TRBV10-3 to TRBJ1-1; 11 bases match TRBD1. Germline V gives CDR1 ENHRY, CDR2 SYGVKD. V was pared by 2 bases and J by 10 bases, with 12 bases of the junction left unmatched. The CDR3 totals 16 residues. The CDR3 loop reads CAISEGQGAGHLRAFF. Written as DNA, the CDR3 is TGTGCCATCAGTGAGGGACAGGGGGCAGGCCATCTCCGAGCTTTCTTT.

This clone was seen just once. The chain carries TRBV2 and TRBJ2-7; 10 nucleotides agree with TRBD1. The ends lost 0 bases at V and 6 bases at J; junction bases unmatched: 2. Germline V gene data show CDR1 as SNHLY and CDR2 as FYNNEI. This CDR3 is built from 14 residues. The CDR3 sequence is CASSEADRGREQYF. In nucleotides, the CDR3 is TGTGCCAGCAGTGAAGCCGACAGGGGGCGCGAGCAGTACTTC.

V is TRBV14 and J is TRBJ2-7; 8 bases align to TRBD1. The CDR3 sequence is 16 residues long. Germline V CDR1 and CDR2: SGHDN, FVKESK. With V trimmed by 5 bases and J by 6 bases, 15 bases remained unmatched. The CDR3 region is CASSKQRQGLYIEQYF. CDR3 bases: TGTGCCAGCAGCAAGCAGCGACAGGGGTTATATATCGAGCAGTACTTC. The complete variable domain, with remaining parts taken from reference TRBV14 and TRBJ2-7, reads EAGVTQFPSHSVIEKGQTVTLRCDPISGHDNLYWYRRVMGKEIKFLLHFVKESKQDESGMPNNRFLAERTGGTYSTLKVQPAELEDSGVYFCASSKQRQGLYIEQYFGPGTRLTVT.

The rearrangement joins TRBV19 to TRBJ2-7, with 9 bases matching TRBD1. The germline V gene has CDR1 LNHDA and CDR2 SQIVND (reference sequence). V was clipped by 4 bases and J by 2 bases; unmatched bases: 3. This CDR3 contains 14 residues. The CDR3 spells CASSTTGGAYEQYF. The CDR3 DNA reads TGTGCCAGTAGTACGACAGGGGGGGCCTACGAGCAGTACTTC. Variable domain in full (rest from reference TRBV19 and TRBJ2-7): DGGITQSPKYLFRKEGQNVTLSCEQNLNHDAMYWYRQDPGQGLRLIYYSQIVNDFQKGDIAEGYSVSREKKESFPLTVTSAQKNPTAFYLCASSTTGGAYEQYFGPGTRLTVT.

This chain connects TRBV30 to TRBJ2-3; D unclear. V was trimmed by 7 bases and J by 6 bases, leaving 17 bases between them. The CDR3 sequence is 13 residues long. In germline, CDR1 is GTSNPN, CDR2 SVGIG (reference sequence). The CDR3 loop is CAFFPEPGDTQYF. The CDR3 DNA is TGTGCCTTCTTTCCCGAACCCGGGGATACGCAGTATTTT.

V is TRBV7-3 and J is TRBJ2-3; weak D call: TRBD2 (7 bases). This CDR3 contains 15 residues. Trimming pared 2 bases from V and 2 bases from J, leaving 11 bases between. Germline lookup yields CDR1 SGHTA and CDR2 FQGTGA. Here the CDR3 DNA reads TGTGCCAGCAGCTTACTGGGGGGGCACACAGATACGCAGTATTTT. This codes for CASSLLGGHTDTQYF.

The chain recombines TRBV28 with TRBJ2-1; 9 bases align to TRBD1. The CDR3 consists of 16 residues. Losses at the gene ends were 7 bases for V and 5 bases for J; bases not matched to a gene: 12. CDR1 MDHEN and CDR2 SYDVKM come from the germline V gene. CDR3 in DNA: TGTGCCAGCATTCAGCCCCGGGGGACAGGGCACAATGAGCAGTTCTTC. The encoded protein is CASIQPRGTGHNEQFF. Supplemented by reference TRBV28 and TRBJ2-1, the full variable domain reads DVKVTQSSRYLVKRTGEKVFLECVQDMDHENMFWYRQDPGLGLRLIYFSYDVKMKEKGDIPEGYSVSREKKERFSLILESASTNQTSMYLCASIQPRGTGHNEQFFGPGTRLTVL.

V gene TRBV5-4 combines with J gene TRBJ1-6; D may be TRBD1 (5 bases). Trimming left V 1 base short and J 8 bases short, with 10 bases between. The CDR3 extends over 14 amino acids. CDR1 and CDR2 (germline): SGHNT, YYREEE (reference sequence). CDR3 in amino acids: CASSLWGGDSPLHF. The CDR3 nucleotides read TGTGCCAGCAGCTTGTGGGGCGGGGATTCACCCCTCCACTTT.